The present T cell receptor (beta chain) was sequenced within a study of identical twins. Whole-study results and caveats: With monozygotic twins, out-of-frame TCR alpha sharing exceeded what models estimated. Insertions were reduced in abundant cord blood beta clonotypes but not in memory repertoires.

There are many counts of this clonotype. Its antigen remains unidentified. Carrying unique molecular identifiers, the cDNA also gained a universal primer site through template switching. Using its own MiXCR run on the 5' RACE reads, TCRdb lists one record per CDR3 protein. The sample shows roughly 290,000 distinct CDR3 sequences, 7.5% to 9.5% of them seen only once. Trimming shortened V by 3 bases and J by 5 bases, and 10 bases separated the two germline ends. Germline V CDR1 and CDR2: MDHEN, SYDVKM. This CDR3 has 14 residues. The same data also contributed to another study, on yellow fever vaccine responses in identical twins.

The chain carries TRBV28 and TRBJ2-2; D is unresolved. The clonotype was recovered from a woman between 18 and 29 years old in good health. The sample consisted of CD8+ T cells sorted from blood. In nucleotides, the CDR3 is TGTGCCAGCAGTTTGGCGGTATTGACCGGGGAGCTGTTTTTT. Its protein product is CASSLAVLTGELFF.